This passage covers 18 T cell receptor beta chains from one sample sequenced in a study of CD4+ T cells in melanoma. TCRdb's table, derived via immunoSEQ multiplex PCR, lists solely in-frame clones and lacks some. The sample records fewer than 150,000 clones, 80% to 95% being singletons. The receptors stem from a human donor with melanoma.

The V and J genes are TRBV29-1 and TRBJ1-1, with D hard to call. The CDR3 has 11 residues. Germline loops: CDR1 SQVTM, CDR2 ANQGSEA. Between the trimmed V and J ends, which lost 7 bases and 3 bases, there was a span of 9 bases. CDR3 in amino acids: CSGFDHTEAFF. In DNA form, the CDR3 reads TGCAGCGGTTTCGACCACACTGAAGCTTTCTTT.

The CDR3 region is CASSLGFREGRETQYF. In nucleotides, the CDR3 is TGTGCCAGCAGCTTGGGGTTCAGGGAGGGGAGGGAGACCCAGTACTTC. The J gene is TRBJ2-5, the V gene TRBV5-4, with 7 bases lining up with TRBD2. Germline V gene sequence: CDR1 SGHNT, CDR2 YYREEE (reference sequence). This CDR3 is built from 16 residues. V shed 0 bases and J 5 bases; nucleotides not matched to a gene: 10.

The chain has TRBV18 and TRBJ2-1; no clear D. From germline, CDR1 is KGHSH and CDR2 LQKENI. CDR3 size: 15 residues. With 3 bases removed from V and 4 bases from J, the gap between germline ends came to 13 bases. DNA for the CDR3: TGTGCCAGCTCACCTCGGACGTATCCATACAATGAGCAGTTCTTC. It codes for CASSPRTYPYNEQFF.

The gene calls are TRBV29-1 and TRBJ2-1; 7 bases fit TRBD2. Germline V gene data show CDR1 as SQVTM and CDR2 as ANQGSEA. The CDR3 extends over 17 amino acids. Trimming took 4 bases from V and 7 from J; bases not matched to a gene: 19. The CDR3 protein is CSVASGFRGEGRNEQFF. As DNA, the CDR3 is TGCAGCGTTGCGTCCGGGTTTCGCGGGGAGGGAAGAAATGAGCAGTTCTTC.

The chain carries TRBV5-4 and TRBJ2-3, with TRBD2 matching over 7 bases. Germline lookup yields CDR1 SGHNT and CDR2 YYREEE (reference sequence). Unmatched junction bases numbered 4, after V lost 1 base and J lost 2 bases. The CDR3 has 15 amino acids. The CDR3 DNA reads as TGTGCCAGCAGCTTGACGAGCGGGGTCACAGATACGCAGTATTTT. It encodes CASSLTSGVTDTQYF.

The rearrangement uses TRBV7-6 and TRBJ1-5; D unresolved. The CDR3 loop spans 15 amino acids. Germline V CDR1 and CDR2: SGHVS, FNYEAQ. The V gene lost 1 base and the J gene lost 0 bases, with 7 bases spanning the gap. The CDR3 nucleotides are TGTGCCAGCAGCTTAGGAGCTTATAGCAATCAGCCCCAGCATTTT. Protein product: CASSLGAYSNQPQHF.

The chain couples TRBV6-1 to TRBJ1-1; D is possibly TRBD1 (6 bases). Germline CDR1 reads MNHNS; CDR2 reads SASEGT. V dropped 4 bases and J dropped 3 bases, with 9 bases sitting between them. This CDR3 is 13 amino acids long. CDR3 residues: CASSVQGDTEAFF. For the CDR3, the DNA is TGTGCCAGCAGTGTACAGGGCGACACTGAAGCTTTCTTT.

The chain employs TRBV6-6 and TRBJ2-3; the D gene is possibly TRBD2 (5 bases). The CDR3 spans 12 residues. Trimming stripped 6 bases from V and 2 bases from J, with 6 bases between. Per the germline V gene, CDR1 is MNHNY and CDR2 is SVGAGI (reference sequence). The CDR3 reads CASRTNTDTQYF. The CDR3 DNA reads TGTGCCAGCAGGACTAACACAGATACGCAGTATTTT.

The CDR3 DNA sequence: TGTGCCAGCAGCTTAGCACAGGGCACCGGGGAGCTGTTTTTT. It encodes CASSLAQGTGELFF. V is TRBV7-7 and J is TRBJ2-2; the D gene is possibly TRBD1 (6 bases). V was shortened by 0 bases and J by 4 bases, with 6 bases between the two germline ends. Per germline, CDR1 SSHAT and CDR2 FNYEAQ (reference sequence). This CDR3 spans 14 amino acids.

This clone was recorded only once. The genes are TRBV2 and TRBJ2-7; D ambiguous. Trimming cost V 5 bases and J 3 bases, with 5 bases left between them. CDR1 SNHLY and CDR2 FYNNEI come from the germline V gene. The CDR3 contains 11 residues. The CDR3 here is CASSSGYEQYF. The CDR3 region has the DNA TGTGCCAGCAGTTCAGGCTACGAGCAGTACTTC.

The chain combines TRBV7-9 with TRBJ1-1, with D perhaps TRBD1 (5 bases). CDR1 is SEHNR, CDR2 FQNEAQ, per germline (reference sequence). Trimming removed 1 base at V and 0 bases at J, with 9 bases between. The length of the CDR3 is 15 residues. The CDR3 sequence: CASSLVRGMNTEAFF. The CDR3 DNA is TGTGCCAGCAGCTTAGTAAGGGGAATGAACACTGAAGCTTTCTTT.

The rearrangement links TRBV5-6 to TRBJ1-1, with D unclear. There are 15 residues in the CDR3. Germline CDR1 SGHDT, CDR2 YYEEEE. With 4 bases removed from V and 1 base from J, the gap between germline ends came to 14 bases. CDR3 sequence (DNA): TGTGCCAGCAGCCTGAGGGAGACGGAGAACACTGAAGCTTTCTTT. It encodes CASSLRETENTEAFF.

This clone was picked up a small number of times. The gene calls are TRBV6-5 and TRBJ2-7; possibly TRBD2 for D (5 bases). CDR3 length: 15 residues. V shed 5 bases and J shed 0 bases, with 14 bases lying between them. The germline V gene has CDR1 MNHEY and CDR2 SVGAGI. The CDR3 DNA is TGTGCCAGCAGTGGTCGGGGTGCGGGCTCCTACGAGCAGTACTTC. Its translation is CASSGRGAGSYEQYF.

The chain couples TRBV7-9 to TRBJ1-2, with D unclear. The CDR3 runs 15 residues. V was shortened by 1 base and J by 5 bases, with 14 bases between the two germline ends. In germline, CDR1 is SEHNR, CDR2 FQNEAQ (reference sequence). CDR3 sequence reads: CASSLENSGIYGYTF. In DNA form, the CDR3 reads TGTGCCAGCAGCTTAGAGAACTCGGGGATTTATGGCTACACCTTC.

As DNA, the CDR3 is TGCAGCGTTGGGCCCTTACAGGGGCCCAACACTGAAGCTTTCTTT. Its protein product is CSVGPLQGPNTEAFF. The V call is TRBV29-1, the J call TRBJ1-1, with 7 bases matching TRBD1. Trimming cost V 4 bases and J 2 bases; bases outside gene matches: 10. This CDR3 comprises 15 residues. The germline V gene encodes CDR1 SQVTM and CDR2 ANQGSEA.

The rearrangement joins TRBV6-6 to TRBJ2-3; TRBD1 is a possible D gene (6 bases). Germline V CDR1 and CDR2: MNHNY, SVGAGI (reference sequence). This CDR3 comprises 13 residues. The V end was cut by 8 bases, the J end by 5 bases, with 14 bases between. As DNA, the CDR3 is TGTGCCAGCGGAGGCAGGGGAATAGATACGCAGTATTTT. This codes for CASGGRGIDTQYF.

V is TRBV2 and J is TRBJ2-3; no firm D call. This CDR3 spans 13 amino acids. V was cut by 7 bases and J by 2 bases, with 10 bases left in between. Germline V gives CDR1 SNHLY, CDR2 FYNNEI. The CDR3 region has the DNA TGTGCCAGCATGCAGCAGCCCACAGATACGCAGTATTTT. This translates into CASMQQPTDTQYF.

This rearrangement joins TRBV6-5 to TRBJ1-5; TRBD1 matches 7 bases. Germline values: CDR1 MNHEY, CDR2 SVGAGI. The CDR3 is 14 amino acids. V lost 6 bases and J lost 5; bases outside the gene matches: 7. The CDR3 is CASRPGTADQPQHF. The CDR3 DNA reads TGTGCCAGCAGGCCCGGGACAGCCGATCAGCCCCAGCATTTT.